A single sample gave rise to the 10 T cell receptor beta chains below, sequenced in a study of cytomegalovirus exposure and HLA in healthy donors. Primers: 60 Vbeta forward and 13 Jbeta reverse. The assay was immunoSEQ multiplex PCR, and TCRdb's table has in-frame clones only and misses some. The table has some 65,000 clones, roughly 70% seen once. What was sequenced was PBMCs. These receptor sequences come from a man aged 50-60 years in good health and CMV-seropositive.

The CDR3 DNA follows: TGTGCCAGCAGCGAGGCCAGGGCGAACACCGGGGAGCTGTTTTTT. Protein product: CASSEARANTGELFF. V is TRBV7-9 and J is TRBJ2-2; D might be TRBD1 (5 bases). Germline V gives CDR1 SEHNR, CDR2 FQNEAQ (reference sequence). The CDR3 consists of 15 residues. V was cut by 5 bases and J by 0 bases, with 10 bases left in between.

The gene calls are TRBV6-5 and TRBJ1-1; D is ambiguous. Germline CDR1 reads MNHEY; CDR2 reads SVGAGI. The CDR3 is made up of 14 amino acids. The V gene lost 4 bases and the J gene lost 1 base, with 10 bases spanning the gap. The chain's CDR3 is CASSSAGSNTEAFF. CDR3 in DNA: TGTGCCAGCAGTTCTGCGGGCTCGAACACTGAAGCTTTCTTT.

This clone appeared a few times. The rearrangement joins TRBV30 to TRBJ2-7, with TRBD1 identical over 10 bases. This CDR3 contains 16 residues. Germline V gene data show CDR1 as GTSNPN and CDR2 as SVGIG (reference sequence). The V and J ends lost 0 bases and 3 bases, in that order; junction bases with no gene match: 8. The CDR3 spells CAWSVRRTGGNYEQYF. The CDR3 region has the DNA TGTGCCTGGAGTGTACGGAGGACAGGGGGGAACTACGAGCAGTACTTC.

V and J are TRBV29-1 and TRBJ2-1; 7 bases are shared with TRBD2. CDR3 length: 16 residues. Trimming at V came to 0 bases and at J to 5 bases, leaving 10 bases not matched to a gene. Germline CDR1 is SQVTM and CDR2 is ANQGSEA. The CDR3 bases are TGCAGCGTTGAAGATGGCCCCCGGGACTACCACAATGAGCAGTTCTTC. It yields the protein CSVEDGPRDYHNEQFF.

The chain is built from TRBV30 and TRBJ1-2, with 7 bases aligning to TRBD1. CDR3 length: 13 amino acids. In germline, CDR1 is GTSNPN, CDR2 SVGIG (reference sequence). Trimming cost V 3 bases and J 4 bases; bases outside gene matches: 5. In DNA form, the CDR3 reads TGTGCCTGGAGAGAGACAGGGTCCTATGGCTACACCTTC. Protein sequence: CAWRETGSYGYTF.

This clone showed up just a few times. The chain joins TRBV2 to TRBJ2-7; TRBD1 agrees at 10 bases. Germline assignment: CDR1 SNHLY and CDR2 FYNNEI. The CDR3 is 15 amino acids. V shed 8 bases and J 5 bases; nucleotides not matched to a gene: 12. The CDR3 bases are TGTGCCAGCCGGATGGGGGGGACAGGGGTCCACGAGCAGTACTTC. It codes for CASRMGGTGVHEQYF.

This clone was seen more than once but under ten times. The chain is built from TRBV5-1 and TRBJ2-3; 8 bases line up with TRBD2. Per germline, CDR1 SGHRS and CDR2 YFSETQ. CDR3 size: 15 residues. V was clipped by 7 bases and J by 4 bases; unmatched bases: 11. CDR3 nucleotide sequence: TGCGCCAGCTCCTCCGGGGGGGGGCTGGCAGATACGCAGTATTTT. Its translation is CASSSGGGLADTQYF.

This rearrangement joins TRBV28 to TRBJ1-1, with a tentative D call TRBD1 (6 bases). The CDR3 sequence is 15 residues long. V was shortened by 5 bases and J by 1 base, with 14 bases between the two germline ends. The germline gives CDR1 MDHEN, CDR2 SYDVKM. The CDR3 coding sequence is TGTGCCAGCAGTACTCGGACAGACGGGAACACTGAAGCTTTCTTT. It codes for CASSTRTDGNTEAFF.

The J gene is TRBJ1-2, the V gene TRBV10-3; TRBD1 aligns across 7 bases. The CDR3 extends over 13 amino acids. Germline V gives CDR1 ENHRY, CDR2 SYGVKD. Unmatched junction bases numbered 2, after V lost 1 base and J lost 6 bases. CDR3 in DNA: TGTGCCATCAGTGAGTTAGACAGGGATGGCTACACCTTC. Translating it yields CAISELDRDGYTF.

This rearrangement joins TRBV19 to TRBJ2-2; tentatively, D is TRBD1 (6 bases). Germline CDR1 is LNHDA and CDR2 is SQIVND (reference sequence). V was clipped by 1 base and J by 4 bases, with 10 bases between them. The CDR3 loop spans 15 amino acids. The chain's CDR3 is CASSIVQGTTGELFF. The DNA for the CDR3 is TGTGCCAGTAGTATAGTTCAGGGGACCACCGGGGAGCTGTTTTTT.